The subject of this entry is one T cell receptor beta chain. Its antigen is not identified. The sample comes from a study of cytomegalovirus exposure and HLA in healthy donors. Unrecorded immune exposures were likely, despite nominal health at sampling. The PCR ran on 60 Vbeta and 13 Jbeta primers. Assay used: immunoSEQ multiplex PCR; TCRdb lists only in-frame clones, some missing. The sample table sets out 120,000 to 150,000 clones. Study observations and caveats: Presence/absence comparisons presumed near-even sequencing depth among donors. Upon later analysis, TCR association rates were observed to vary by HLA locus, being highest for DRB1 and lowest for HLA-C.

The CDR3 has 14 residues. Germline V CDR1 and CDR2: SGHAT, FQDESV (reference sequence). J gave up 5 bases and V 3 bases, and 2 bases lay outside the gene matches. The clonotype comes from a woman aged 18-29 years in good health and CMV-seronegative. The chain joins TRBV11-1 to TRBJ2-3, with 10 bases aligning to TRBD1. The sample taken for sequencing was PBMCs. CDR3 protein: CASSFRDRGDTQYF. The CDR3 bases are TGTGCCAGCAGCTTCCGGGACAGGGGAGATACGCAGTATTTT.